This record covers a single TCR beta chain. In the authors' methods: The authors estimated nucleated cell counts from reference gene primer amplification. The table came from immunoSEQ multiplex PCR; TCRdb's copy has only in-frame clones and leaves some out. D and trimming were read from the DNA, whereas the V and J calls and clone size are those reported in that table. In the table there are 110,000 or so clones, over 65% of which are singletons. The data are from a study of blood T cell repertoires in COVID-19. At the level of the study: The United States, Italy and Spain were the sources of the acute and convalescent COVID-19 samples.

The V segment lost 10 bases and the J segment 3 bases; nucleotides outside the gene matches: 6. CDR1 is MNHNS, CDR2 SASEGT, per germline. CDR3 length: 12 amino acids. The chain couples TRBV6-1 to TRBJ2-7; 7 positions agree with TRBD1. This receptor was taken from a man in his sixties or seventies with acute or convalescent COVID-19. Sequenced material: peripheral blood. The CDR3 sequence: CATTGQNYEQYF. CDR3 coding DNA: TGTGCCACCACGGGACAGAACTACGAGCAGTACTTC.